The rows below give T cell receptor beta chains drawn from one sample of a study of blood T cell repertoires in COVID-19. The data were produced by immunoSEQ multiplex PCR, yet TCRdb's version contains in-frame clones alone and is incomplete. This table holds 99,000 or so clones, just over 85% found once. Sample: peripheral blood. The origin of the receptors is a woman aged 60-70 years in a cohort sampled during active or convalescent COVID-19. Each CDR3 is given with its conserved first and last residue. Each record gives: V gene, J gene, clone size, D gene, CDR3 DNA, CDR3 protein. A D gene is named only where the DNA matches it firmly. Size is omitted from some rows. Given values are once, few, many or a class for expanded clones.

TRBV3-1/TRBV3-2	TRBJ2-5	-	TRBD2	TGTGCCAGCAGCCAAGATCCGGGGGGCCAAGAGACCCAGTACTTC	CASSQDPGGQETQYF
TRBV11-2	TRBJ2-1	-	-	TGTGCCAGCAGTTCTACCCGGGGATCCTACAATGAGCAGTTCTTC	CASSSTRGSYNEQFF
TRBV7-8	TRBJ1-2	few	TRBD1	TGTGCCAGCAGGCCTCCGGGACAGCCTTTCTATGGCTACACCTTC	CASRPPGQPFYGYTF
TRBV21-1	TRBJ1-1	once	-	TGTGCCAGCAGCAGGGGACAGGGGAGCGCTGAAGCTTTCTTT	CASSRGQGSAEAFF
TRBV7-9	TRBJ1-2	-	TRBD1	TGTGCCAGCAGCAGCGGGACAGGGGCTGCCGGCTACACCTTC	CASSSGTGAAGYTF
TRBV6-5	TRBJ2-1	-	-	TGTGCCAGCAGTTACGGGCAGGGGTACTACAATGAGCAGTTCTTC	CASSYGQGYYNEQFF
TRBV19	TRBJ2-7	once	-	TGTGCCAGTAGCCCCGCAGGTGCCTACGAGCAGTACTTC	CASSPAGAYEQYF
TRBV7-3	TRBJ2-7	-	TRBD2	TGTGCCAGCAGCGTCGGGGAGGGTTACTACGAGCAGTACTTC	CASSVGEGYYEQYF
TRBV12-5	TRBJ2-7	-	-	TGTGCTAGTGGTTTGCACTACTACGAGCAGTACTTC	CASGLHYYEQYF
TRBV24-1	TRBJ2-5	-	-	TGTGCCACTACTAAAGGGCCGACACCCACTTCACTTGAGGGGACCCAGTACTTC	CATTKGPTPTSLEGTQYF
TRBV24-1	TRBJ2-1	-	-	TGTGCCACCAGTGATCCTCTAGGGGGAGGGTATTACAATGAGCAGTTCTTC	CATSDPLGGGYYNEQFF
TRBV6-5	TRBJ2-1	-	-	TGTGCCAGCAGTTCCGCGACTAGCTCCTACAATGAGCAGTTCTTC	CASSSATSSYNEQFF
TRBV25-1	TRBJ2-1	-	TRBD2	TGTGCCAGCAGTGAAGCGGGAGCGAGACACAATGAGCAGTTCTTC	CASSEAGARHNEQFF
TRBV6-5	TRBJ1-4	-	-	TGTGCCAGCAGTGACTCCGGCAGGGCTTATGAAAAACTGTTTTTT	CASSDSGRAYEKLFF